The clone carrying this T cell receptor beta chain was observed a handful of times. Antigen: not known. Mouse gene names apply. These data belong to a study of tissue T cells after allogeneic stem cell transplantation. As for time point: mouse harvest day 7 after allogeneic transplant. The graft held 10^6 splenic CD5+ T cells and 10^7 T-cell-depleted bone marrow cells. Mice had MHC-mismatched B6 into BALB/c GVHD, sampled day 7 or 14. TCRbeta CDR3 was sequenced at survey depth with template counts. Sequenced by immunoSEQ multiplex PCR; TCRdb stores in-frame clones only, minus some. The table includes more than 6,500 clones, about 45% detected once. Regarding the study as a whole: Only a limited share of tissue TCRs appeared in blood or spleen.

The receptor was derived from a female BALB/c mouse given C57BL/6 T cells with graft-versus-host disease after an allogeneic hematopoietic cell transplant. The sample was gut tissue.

The CDR3 loop is CASSQRTGGNEQYF. Incomplete CDR3 DNA: TGTGCTAGCAGTCAAAGGACAGGGGGCAATGAACAGTAC. The chain links TRBV21 to TRBJ2-7, with TRBD1 matching over 11 bases. The CDR3 goes on 1 residue after the read ends, and that part is filled in from the germline J gene. TRBV21 qualifies as an ORF whose function is uncertain. Germline trimming cut 2 bases from V and 5 bases from J; bases unmatched to any gene: 2. CDR3 length equals 14 residues.